The present TCR beta chain was sequenced within a study of identical twins. Germline loops: CDR1 SGHAT, CDR2 FQDESV (reference sequence). V shed 1 base, J shed 2 bases, and the junction held 18 bases outside the gene matches. The CDR3 totals 21 residues. Whole-study findings and limits: Invariant cells of the MAIT and iNKT types might have partly distorted the zero-insertion analyses. Excess twin sharing in beta out-of-frame sequences was weaker.

Comments on this clonotype: The antigen remains unidentified.

Unique molecular identifiers were in the cDNA, with template-switch universal primer binding. Each CDR3 protein gets one entry after TCRdb re-called the 5' RACE reads with MiXCR. Of fewer than 550,000 distinct CDR3 sequences listed, around 15% were seen once; the top ten hold more than 0.8%. The sample was also linked to a second study, of yellow fever vaccine responses in identical twins.

The chain employs TRBV11-1 and TRBJ2-3, with TRBD1 identical over 10 bases. The sequence was obtained from a woman between 18 and 29 years old in good health. Source material: CD4+ T cells sorted from blood. The CDR3 coding sequence is TGTGCCAGCAGCTTAGGTTTGATCTCCGGGACAGGGGTAATCGTCACAGATACGCAGTATTTT. The encoded protein is CASSLGLISGTGVIVTDTQYF.